The present entry profiles one TCR beta chain with its context. These data are taken from a study of blood T cell repertoires in COVID-19. The wider study: Nucleic acid was either cDNA or gDNA, and it came from T cells, B-cell-depleted T cells, or PBMCs.

Looked up from germline, CDR1 is GTSNPN and CDR2 is SVGIG (reference sequence). The CDR3 totals 14 residues. In the study's own analysis: The assay estimated nucleated cells by amplifying reference gene primers. The repertoire was sequenced with immunoSEQ multiplex PCR; TCRdb's copy has only in-frame clones and lacks some. The DNA was the basis for D and trimming; V, J and clone size are from that table. The table includes roughly 120,000 clones, less than 85% detected once. The receptor's source is an elderly woman with acute or convalescent COVID-19. The chain combines TRBV30 with TRBJ1-4; 9 positions agree with TRBD1. The sequenced material came from peripheral blood. This CDR3 is CASGWTGEYEKLFF. The DNA of the CDR3 is TGTGCTTCGGGATGGACAGGGGAATATGAAAAACTGTTTTTT.